The 27 T cell receptor beta chains listed next were all sequenced from one sample in a study of shared clonotypes between healthy human individuals. Naive CD8 isolation took CD45RO-negative cells positively selected for CCR7 and excluded terminally differentiated effector memory CD45RA+ cells. This table comes from immunoSEQ multiplex PCR, and its TCRdb copy is limited to in-frame clones, with some not included. The sample has around 2,100,000 clones, about 95% seen once. Sequencing used naive CD8+ T cells sorted from blood. Receptors were obtained from a young man in good health.

Notes on this clone: The CDR3 does not close with the conserved phenylalanine or tryptophan, likely indicating a read error. It is unclear where the CDR3 begins or ends on the DNA, so no DNA is shown, and the CDR3 is as TCRdb lists it. The chain combines TRBV30 with TRBJ1-2. The CDR3 has 11 residues if both end residues are counted. Per germline, CDR1 GTSNPN and CDR2 SVGIG (reference sequence). The CDR3 is CAWSDNRDPQI.

This chain connects TRBV5-1 to TRBJ1-1; 7 bases line up with TRBD1. The CDR3 sequence is 15 residues long. J gave up 5 bases and V 3 bases, and 10 bases lay outside the gene matches. Germline V gene sequence: CDR1 SGHRS, CDR2 YFSETQ. DNA of the CDR3: TGCGCCAGCAGCTCAATACAGGGGTTAGGGACTGAAGCTTTCTTT. It specifies CASSSIQGLGTEAFF.

The rearrangement joins TRBV4-1 to TRBJ2-3, with 7 bases matching TRBD2. Germline V gene lookup returns CDR1 MGHRA and CDR2 YSYEKL. Losses at the gene ends were 3 bases for V and 3 bases for J; bases not matched to a gene: 6. This CDR3 spans 15 amino acids. CDR3 coding DNA: TGCGCCAGCAGCCACCAAACTAGCGATACAGATACGCAGTATTTT. Translation: CASSHQTSDTDTQYF.

The chain uses TRBV6-5 and TRBJ2-3; TRBD2 agrees at 11 bases. The junction had 8 bases not matched to a gene; V was cut back by 6 bases and J by 6 bases. Germline lookup yields CDR1 MNHEY and CDR2 SVGAGI. The CDR3 runs 15 residues. The CDR3: CASSSTSGAADTQYF. CDR3 sequence (DNA): TGTGCCAGCAGCTCGACTAGCGGGGCCGCGGATACGCAGTATTTT.

This chain connects TRBV6-5 to TRBJ2-5; 9 nucleotides match TRBD2. The length of the CDR3 is 15 residues. CDR1 and CDR2 (germline): MNHEY, SVGAGI. V shed 2 bases and J 4 bases; nucleotides not matched to a gene: 5. The chain's CDR3 is CASSYVAGAGETQYF. The DNA of the CDR3 is TGTGCCAGCAGTTACGTAGCGGGGGCAGGAGAGACCCAGTACTTC.

The chain links TRBV18 to TRBJ1-1, with 8 positions matching TRBD1. Per germline, CDR1 KGHSH and CDR2 LQKENI. With V trimmed by 3 bases and J by 8 bases, 2 bases remained unmatched. The length of the CDR3 is 12 residues. The chain's CDR3 is CASSPWTGEAFF. CDR3 DNA: TGTGCCAGCTCACCGTGGACAGGGGAAGCTTTCTTT.

This chain joins TRBV6-5 and TRBJ2-7, with D possibly TRBD1 on 5 matching bases. The CDR3 totals 13 residues. V dropped 7 bases and J dropped 4 bases, with 14 bases sitting between them. Looked up from germline, CDR1 is MNHEY and CDR2 is SVGAGI. The CDR3 DNA follows: TGTGCCAGCACGACAGTGGTGGGGTACGAGCAGTACTTC. Translated, it gives CASTTVVGYEQYF.

The V gene is TRBV6-6, the J gene TRBJ2-3, with unresolved D. The CDR3 is made up of 13 amino acids. The germline gives CDR1 MNHNY, CDR2 SVGAGI (reference sequence). The V and J ends lost 2 bases and 4 bases respectively, with 7 bases between them. The CDR3 loop reads CASSYQNPDTQYF. The CDR3 bases are TGTGCCAGCAGTTACCAAAACCCAGATACGCAGTATTTT.

As to this clone: The same CDR3 also results from other DNA sequences found in this sample. The chain has TRBV27 and TRBJ2-3, with 12 bases fitting TRBD2. The CDR3 covers 16 residues. V dropped 3 bases and J dropped 5; count of bases not matched to a gene: 6. The V gene's germline CDR1 is MNHEY and CDR2 SMNVEV (reference sequence). The CDR3 sequence is CASSFLAGGPRDTQYF. CDR3 bases: TGTGCCAGCAGTTTCCTAGCGGGGGGGCCGAGAGATACGCAGTATTTT.

In regard to this clone: At the DNA level, this CDR3 is encoded by other sequences in the same sample as well. The chain is built from TRBV5-6 and TRBJ2-7; TRBD1 matches 9 bases. This CDR3 contains 14 residues. Looked up from germline, CDR1 is SGHDT and CDR2 is YYEEEE. The J segment lost 1 base and the V segment lost 4 bases, leaving 3 bases of the junction unmatched. CDR3 nucleotide sequence: TGTGCCAGCAGCCTAGGACAGGGGTCCTACGAGCAGTACTTC. Residues: CASSLGQGSYEQYF.

As regards this clone: This CDR3 is also generated by other DNA sequences in the sample. V gene TRBV14 combines with J gene TRBJ2-7; TRBD2 agrees at 8 bases. The CDR3 is made up of 12 amino acids. Germline CDR1 reads SGHDN; CDR2 reads FVKESK. Trimming cost V 5 bases and J 6 bases; bases outside gene matches: 3. The DNA for the CDR3 is TGTGCCAGCAGCTTAAGCGGGGGCGAGCAGTACTTC. Its protein is CASSLSGGEQYF.

This clone is a singleton in its sample. The chain is built from TRBV7-9 and TRBJ1-2; D is possibly TRBD1 (5 bases). Germline V gives CDR1 SEHNR, CDR2 FQNEAQ (reference sequence). V was pared by 1 base and J by 6 bases, with 15 bases between. There are 15 residues in the CDR3. CDR3 nucleotides: TGTGCCAGCAGCTTAGGAGGGACGCAAGAGGATGGCTACACCTTC. This translates into CASSLGGTQEDGYTF.

As regards this clone: This sample also contains other DNA sequences that code for the same CDR3. The chain recombines TRBV6-5 with TRBJ1-1; TRBD1 aligns across 8 bases. J was trimmed by 5 bases and V by 5 bases; bases with no gene match: 4. Germline CDR1 is MNHEY and CDR2 is SVGAGI. The length of the CDR3 is 13 residues. CDR3 DNA: TGTGCCAGCAGTAACACAGGGGGGACTGAAGCTTTCTTT. This codes for CASSNTGGTEAFF.

The table lists this clone with a count of one. Distinct nucleotide sequences in the sample also encode this CDR3. The V gene is TRBV4-1, the J gene TRBJ1-4; the D gene is possibly TRBD1 (5 bases). V lost 1 base to trimming and J lost 8 bases, with 8 bases between them. The germline CDR1 and CDR2 sequences are MGHRA and YSYEKL. The CDR3 covers 13 residues. DNA for the CDR3: TGCGCCAGCAGCCAAGGGGGGGAGGAAAAACTGTTTTTT. Residues: CASSQGGEEKLFF.

This CDR3 reads CASSLGVVTSGRVYEQYF. CDR3 sequence (DNA): TGCGCCAGCAGCTTGGGGGTGGTAACTAGCGGGAGAGTATACGAGCAGTACTTC. V is TRBV5-1 and J is TRBJ2-7; 11 nucleotides align to TRBD2. The CDR3 is made up of 18 amino acids. Germline lookup yields CDR1 SGHRS and CDR2 YFSETQ. Trimming removed 0 bases from V and 4 bases from J; junction bases left unmatched: 12. Full variable domain (outside the CDR3, taken from reference TRBV5-1 and TRBJ2-7): KAGVTQTPRYLIKTRGQQVTLSCSPISGHRSVSWYQQTPGQGLQFLFEYFSETQRNKGNFPGRFSGRQFSNSRSEMNVSTLELGDSALYLCASSLGVVTSGRVYEQYFGPGTRLTVT.

The rearrangement uses TRBV4-3 and TRBJ2-7; the match to TRBD1 covers 8 bases. This CDR3 has 15 amino acids. The trim removed 5 bases at V and 3 bases at J, leaving 9 bases unmatched. From germline, CDR1 is LGHNA and CDR2 YSLEER. The CDR3 protein is CASSTGQGFLYEQYF. Written as DNA, the CDR3 is TGCGCCAGCAGCACAGGACAGGGCTTCCTCTACGAGCAGTACTTC.

V usage is TRBV4-3 and J usage is TRBJ2-7, with D possibly matching TRBD2 (6 bases). The CDR3 sequence is 16 residues long. The V end was cut by 3 bases, the J end by 2 bases, with 17 bases between. Germline V gene data show CDR1 as LGHNA and CDR2 as YSLEER. In DNA form, the CDR3 reads TGCGCCAGCAGCCAGTACTTGGGCGGGATGGCCTACGAGCAGTACTTC. Its translation: CASSQYLGGMAYEQYF.

The V gene is TRBV19, the J gene TRBJ1-2; the D is unclear. V shed 3 bases and J shed 6 bases, with 20 bases lying between them. Germline V lookup: CDR1 LNHDA, CDR2 SQIVND (reference sequence). The CDR3 spans 16 residues. CDR3 amino acids: CASSILFQEVGHGYTF. The CDR3 region has the DNA TGTGCCAGTAGTATTCTATTCCAGGAAGTAGGGCATGGCTACACCTTC.

The rearrangement uses TRBV27 and TRBJ2-7; D might be TRBD2 (6 bases). This CDR3 is 13 amino acids long. V was clipped by 1 base and J by 6 bases, with 10 bases between them. Germline V gene sequence: CDR1 MNHEY, CDR2 SMNVEV (reference sequence). This CDR3 reads CASSLYPGVEQYF. CDR3 nucleotide sequence: TGTGCCAGCAGTTTATACCCGGGGGTCGAGCAGTACTTC.

CDR3 nucleotide sequence: TGTGCCGCCACAGGGTCGGGCTACGAGCAGTACTTC. Translating it yields CAATGSGYEQYF. The gene calls are TRBV28 and TRBJ2-7; a weak D match, TRBD1 (6 bases). CDR3 size: 12 residues. Trimming took off 11 bases at V and 3 bases at J, with 14 bases between the two ends. Per germline, CDR1 MDHEN and CDR2 SYDVKM.

Only one count was recorded for this clone. V is TRBV19 and J is TRBJ1-5; TRBD1 agrees at 9 bases. CDR1 LNHDA and CDR2 SQIVND come from the germline V gene (reference sequence). The CDR3 totals 15 residues. The V segment lost 4 bases and the J segment 7 bases; nucleotides outside the gene matches: 8. Here the CDR3 reads CASSTDRGLVQPQHF. In nucleotides, the CDR3 is TGTGCCAGTAGTACGGACAGGGGTTTGGTCCAGCCCCAGCATTTT.

A remark on this clone: The identical CDR3 is also encoded by other nucleotide sequences in the sample. V usage is TRBV28 and J usage is TRBJ2-3; D ambiguous. CDR1 and CDR2 from the germline V gene are MDHEN and SYDVKM. Trimming left V 2 bases short and J 2 bases short, with 2 bases between. CDR3 length: 12 residues. As DNA, the CDR3 is TGTGCCAGCAGTTTACTCACAGATACGCAGTATTTT. It encodes CASSLLTDTQYF.

A single count supports this clone. Other DNA variants within this sample encode the same CDR3. The J gene is TRBJ2-3, the V gene TRBV27; no firm D call. Trimming took 5 bases from V and 0 from J, leaving 6 bases between them. The germline gives CDR1 MNHEY, CDR2 SMNVEV (reference sequence). This CDR3 is 13 amino acids long. The CDR3, as DNA: TGTGCCAGCAGTAGAGGAAGCACAGATACGCAGTATTTT. Translating it yields CASSRGSTDTQYF.

The rearrangement joins TRBV2 to TRBJ2-1; D call uncertain. CDR1 and CDR2 (germline): SNHLY, FYNNEI. V was trimmed by 11 bases and J by 4 bases, leaving 12 bases between them. CDR3 size: 12 residues. The CDR3 sequence is CAARTQYNEQFF. The DNA of the CDR3 is TGTGCCGCCAGGACGCAATACAATGAGCAGTTCTTC.

Here the CDR3 reads CASSSRTSGGTDEQYF. The CDR3 DNA is TGTGCCAGCAGCTCCCGGACTAGCGGGGGGACGGACGAGCAGTACTTC. This rearrangement joins TRBV9 to TRBJ2-7; 14 bases align to TRBD2. The CDR3 loop spans 16 amino acids. V shed 4 bases, J shed 5 bases, and the junction held 8 bases outside the gene matches. Germline-derived CDR1 and CDR2 are SGDLS and YYNGEE. The entire variable domain, with the rest obtained from reference TRBV9 and TRBJ2-7, is as follows: DSGVTQTPKHLITATGQRVTLRCSPRSGDLSVYWYQQSLDQGLQFLIQYYNGEERAKGNILERFSAQQFPDLHSELNLSSLELGDSALYFCASSSRTSGGTDEQYFGPGTRLTVT.

The chain combines TRBV4-1 with TRBJ2-7; D might be TRBD1 (6 bases). The V gene lost 4 bases and the J gene lost 5 bases, with 24 bases spanning the gap. Per the germline V gene, CDR1 is MGHRA and CDR2 is YSYEKL. CDR3 length: 17 residues. The CDR3: CASSLRGLQGGDDEQYF. The CDR3 bases are TGCGCCAGCAGCCTGAGGGGTTTACAGGGTGGGGATGACGAGCAGTACTTC.

The CDR3 DNA sequence: TGTGCCAGCAGCGCCACGACAGGGGCCACCTACGAGCAGTACTTC. It is translated as CASSATTGATYEQYF. This chain uses TRBV7-6 with TRBJ2-7, with TRBD1 matching 8 bases. The CDR3 has 15 residues. V shed 5 bases, J shed 2 bases, and the junction held 8 bases outside the gene matches. Germline loops: CDR1 SGHVS, CDR2 FNYEAQ.